This TCR beta chain was sequenced for a study of OX40 agonist ivuxolimab in advanced cancers. Notes on the research overall: The costimulatory receptor OX40 (CD134) was targeted by ivuxolimab, a fully human IgG2 agonistic monoclonal antibody. Intravenous ivuxolimab was administered to patients every 2 weeks at six dose levels: 0.01, 0.1, 0.3, 1.5, 3 and 10 mg/kg. Of the 50 to 55 patients in dose escalation, 19 had hepatocellular carcinoma, some 15 had melanoma, 9 had renal cell carcinoma and 9 had head and neck cancer. The dose-escalation cohort was roughly 83% male with a mean age of about 60 years, ranging from roughly 20 to 80. Patients were allowed to have had prior anti-PD-1, anti-PD-L1 or anti-CTLA-4 therapy, and 40% of the dose-escalation patients had previously received checkpoint inhibitors. Partial responses occurred in three dose-escalation patients, of whom one had hepatocellular carcinoma and two had cutaneous melanoma. Peripheral TCRbeta sequencing aimed to test whether ivuxolimab altered TCR sequence diversity and caused clonal T-cell expansion. The paper reports the monotherapy dose-escalation portion (N of about 50 patients) of the phase I ivuxolimab trial.

The trial excluded patients who had a history of autoimmune disease or who were on systemic immunosuppression. Peripheral blood for TCR sequencing was collected from all dose cohorts at baseline, on cycle 4 day 1, and on cycle 7 day 1. The samples were drawn from a first-in-human, open-label, multicenter phase I dose-escalation trial of ivuxolimab. Adults with locally advanced or metastatic head and neck squamous cell, hepatocellular, melanoma or renal cell carcinoma were enrolled in the trial. Before TCR sequencing, CD4+ T cells and CD8+ T cells were sorted from peripheral blood as separate populations. To sequence the TCRbeta CDR3 region, genomic DNA was isolated from the sorted cells. TCRbeta CDR3 regions were sequenced using the immunoSEQ Assay. TCRdb's version of the immuneACCESS table is confined to in-frame rearrangements and falls short of the full clone set. An unresolved V gene accounts for under half of the shortfall where checked; the remainder is of unknown origin. The sample has roughly 90,000 clones on record, approximately 90% of them singletons. Together, the top ten hold 0.71% of the sample.

The full study reports these points: The antigen specificity of the peripheral T cells that underwent clonal expansion was not determined. In the 0.1-3.0 mg/kg groups, partial responders had among the lowest normalized peripheral clonal expansion, particularly in CD8+ T cells. At doses of 0.1 to 3.0 mg/kg, clonal expansion of both CD4+ and CD8+ blood T cells was observed from baseline to week 6. After ivuxolimab, expanded clones were on average more numerous among CD8+ T cells than among CD4+ T cells. Low levels of normalized T-cell clonal expansion were also seen in some nonresponding patients.

Comments on this clone: Its binding antigen is unknown. No base quality values were provided; no much bigger clone lies one nucleotide off.

CDR1 and CDR2 (MNHNY, SVGAGI) derive from the germline V gene (reference sequence). V ends up 8 bases short and J 5 bases short, with an unmatched junction base count of 8. The CDR3 runs 14 residues from the cysteine to the phenylalanine. Left in the record is the CDR3 DNA by itself, 42 bases read in frame from the first base. The sample in question was CD4+ or CD8+ T cells sorted from blood, obtained in a trial of the OX40 agonist ivuxolimab. The chain uses TRBV6-6 and TRBJ2-5, with 10 bases aligning to TRBD1. The origin of this receptor is an adult with an advanced solid tumor such as melanoma, head and neck, liver or kidney cancer. This receptor carries the CDR3 CASGRQGAGETQYF. The nucleotide sequence reads as follows: TGTGCCAGCGGGAGACAGGGGGCCGGGGAGACCCAGTACTTC.